Here is one T cell receptor (beta chain) with its context. The specificity of this receptor is unknown. Per-base quality was not reported, and no clone a single base away is much larger than it. These data belong to a study of response to subunit inactivated influenza vaccine (dated by TCRdb to the late 2010s). Some background on the complete study: The study used deep quantitative T cell receptor repertoire profiling to track responses to a trivalent subunit inactivated influenza vaccine. Broad study findings and their caveats: According to the authors, only a limited number of new T cells may be recruited by each seasonal influenza vaccination.

The protocol used for the library was RT-PCR. For sequencing, an Illumina HiSeq 2500 was employed. TCRdb reprocessed the public reads (quality trimming at Q25 with fastp, clone calling with MiXCR) and kept in-frame beta chains. Rows with one shared CDR3 protein collapse into an entry with the most common genes and DNA. The sample has 750,000 to 850,000 distinct CDR3 sequences on record, under 20% of them singletons. In total, the top ten clones hold 11% of the sample. Germline trimming: 5 bases from V, 3 bases from J; junction bases outside gene matches: 7. Based on the germline V gene, the CDR1 and CDR2 sequences are SGHTA and FQGNSA. The CDR3 numbers 14 residues from cysteine through phenylalanine. The read is trimmed to its CDR3 DNA, 42 bases read in frame from base 1.

Here the sequenced sample was PBMCs from blood, taken 4 to 6 days after vaccination. The chain is encoded by TRBV7-2 joined to TRBJ2-7; TRBD1 aligns with 7 central bases. The receptor comes from a man between 50 and 59 years old who received an inactivated influenza vaccine. Donor details come from another sample of the same person, matched by shared clones. At the DNA level, the sequence is TGTGCCAGCAGCGCGACAGGGCTCTTCTACGAGCAGTACTTC. Translated, this gives CASSATGLFYEQYF. With the portions outside the CDR3 filled from the reference TRBV7-2 and TRBJ2-7 genes, the complete variable region becomes GAGVSQSPSNKVTEKGKDVELRCDPISGHTALYWYRQSLGQGLEFLIYFQGNSAPDKSGLPSDRFSAERTGGSVSTLTIQRTQQEDSAVYLCASSATGLFYEQYFGPGTRLTVT.